This T cell receptor (beta chain) was identified during a study of response to subunit inactivated influenza vaccine. General study points: The authors offered the suggestion that each seasonal influenza vaccination recruits few new T cells.

TCRdb recomputed calls from the RT-PCR reads with MiXCR, one row per CDR3 protein. Among hundreds of thousands of distinct CDR3 sequences listed, approximately 7.7% were seen once. Note on this clonotype: The antigen is unknown. Just one base apart from a much larger clone, this may be a read error.

This TCR was recovered from a man aged 50 to 69 who received an inactivated influenza vaccine. Sample: PBMCs from blood, taken roughly 24 months after vaccination.

Written as DNA, the CDR3 is TGCAGCGCCAGACGGAATTCCTACAATGCGCAGTTCTTC. Translation: CSARRNSYNAQFF. The gene calls are TRBV29-1 and TRBJ2-1; D not resolved. CDR1 is SQVTM, CDR2 ANQGSEA, per germline. The CDR3 runs to 13 residues.